Listed here are 2 T cell receptor beta chains from one sample, sequenced in a study of T cell responses to AZD1222 COVID-19 vaccine (dated by TCRdb to about 2021). What this sample's time point label stands for: about 28 days (+/-7) after the second vaccine dose. Sample treatment or condition, as interpreted from the label and publication: meningococcal conjugate vaccine given as trial control. Libraries were constructed by the immunoSEQ multiplex PCR assay. What TCRdb holds here is the immuneACCESS table cut down to in-frame rearrangements. Part of the clones is not present; checked against another copy, under half of the missing clones reflect an unresolved V gene, and the others are unexplained. The sample table holds 160,000 or so clones, of which approximately 90% were seen once. 3.5% to 4.5% of the sample lies in the top ten. Material: peripheral blood, obtained 28 days after the second dose of the MenACWY control vaccine. These receptor sequences come from an adult who received the MenACWY meningococcal vaccine as a control.

V usage is TRBV15 and J usage is TRBJ2-1; TRBD2 aligns across 7 bases. CDR3 length equals 15 residues. Germline-derived CDR1 and CDR2 are LNHNV and YYDKDF (reference sequence). After removal of 5 bases from V and 2 bases from J, the junction contained 6 bases not matched to a gene. CDR3 amino acids: CATSRLSGTYNEQFF. In DNA, the CDR3 is TGTGCCACCAGCCGCCTGAGCGGGACCTACAATGAGCAGTTCTTC.

The chain uses TRBV7-9 and TRBJ2-2, with TRBD2 matching over 7 bases. CDR3 length equals 16 residues. Trimming at V came to 4 bases and at J to 6 bases, leaving 11 bases not matched to a gene. The germline V gene encodes CDR1 SEHNR and CDR2 FQNEAQ (reference sequence). CDR3 region: CASSSGGGYSSGELFF. DNA for the CDR3: TGTGCCAGCAGCTCGGGCGGGGGATATAGTTCCGGGGAGCTGTTTTTT.